The 28 T cell receptor beta chains given below trace back to one sample, sequenced in a study of lymphopenia after photon versus proton radiotherapy. Sequenced by immunoSEQ multiplex PCR; TCRdb stores in-frame clones only, minus some. This sample has about 45,000 clones, with 65% to 90% found just once. The specimen was peripheral blood, collected from a patient treated with photon-based radiotherapy. Source of these receptors: a man in his forties with gastric cancer.

This clone was detected only once. The chain is built from TRBV4-3 and TRBJ2-4; D call uncertain. The CDR3 totals 15 residues. V was trimmed by 1 base and J by 0 bases, leaving 7 bases between them. Germline lookup yields CDR1 LGHNA and CDR2 YSLEER. The CDR3: CASSQVGSAKNIQYF. The CDR3 coding sequence is TGCGCCAGCAGCCAAGTCGGGTCAGCCAAAAACATTCAGTACTTC.

This rearrangement joins TRBV6-6 to TRBJ2-5, with TRBD2 matching 9 bases. The CDR3 runs 15 residues. Trimming took 2 bases from V and 3 from J; bases not matched to a gene: 4. CDR1 and CDR2 (germline): MNHNY, SVGAGI (reference sequence). The CDR3 DNA reads TGTGCCAGCAGTTACAGCGGGGGGTTAAAAGAGACCCAGTACTTC. Translation: CASSYSGGLKETQYF.

The rearrangement joins TRBV10-1 to TRBJ2-3; 8 bases are shared with TRBD1. The CDR3 covers 13 residues. V lost 5 bases to trimming and J lost 3 bases; unmatched junction nucleotides: 1. Germline V CDR1 and CDR2: WNHNN, SYGVQD (reference sequence). DNA for the CDR3: TGCGCCAGCAGTTGGACAGGGACAGATACGCAGTATTTT. It translates to CASSWTGTDTQYF.

This chain connects TRBV19 to TRBJ1-2; 7 nucleotides line up with TRBD1. The germline gives CDR1 LNHDA, CDR2 SQIVND (reference sequence). Unmatched junction bases numbered 9, after V lost 7 bases and J lost 7 bases. The CDR3 runs to 13 residues. CDR3 nucleotide sequence: TGTGCCAGTACCAGGGGGGTGATTGCTGGCTACACCTTC. Translated: CASTRGVIAGYTF.

The DNA for the CDR3 is TGTGCCAGCAGCCCAGGGACTAGCGGGGGGGGTACAGATACGCAGTATTTT. The encoded protein is CASSPGTSGGGTDTQYF. This chain connects TRBV7-2 to TRBJ2-3; 16 nucleotides match TRBD2. After removal of 5 bases from V and 3 bases from J, the junction contained 5 bases not matched to a gene. This CDR3 is 17 amino acids long. The germline CDR1 and CDR2 sequences are SGHTA and FQGNSA.

This clone was detected only once. This sequence joins TRBV5-6 and TRBJ2-5, with 8 bases lining up with TRBD2. The germline V gene encodes CDR1 SGHDT and CDR2 YYEEEE. This CDR3 comprises 15 residues. J gave up 7 bases and V 0 bases, and 8 bases lay outside the gene matches. The CDR3 loop reads CASSLEGTSGGTQYF. The CDR3 nucleotides are TGTGCCAGCAGCTTGGAGGGGACTAGTGGGGGGACCCAGTACTTC.

This chain connects TRBV2 to TRBJ2-5; TRBD2 aligns across 8 bases. Trimming at V came to 11 bases and at J to 5 bases, leaving 10 bases not matched to a gene. The CDR3 covers 13 residues. Looked up from germline, CDR1 is SNHLY and CDR2 is FYNNEI. CDR3 DNA sequence: TGTGCCGGTGGAGTAGCGGGGTGGGAGACCCAGTACTTC. Its protein is CAGGVAGWETQYF.

The gene calls are TRBV12-5 and TRBJ2-5; TRBD2 matches 10 bases. This CDR3 is 16 amino acids long. Germline CDR1 and CDR2: LGHNT and FRNRAP. V trimming: 1 base; J trimming: 2 bases; junction bases outside the gene matches: 4. The CDR3 here is CASGLGFSGGQETQYF. CDR3 coding DNA: TGTGCTAGTGGTTTGGGTTTTAGCGGGGGGCAAGAGACCCAGTACTTC. The whole variable domain, filled in from reference TRBV12-5 and TRBJ2-5, reads DARVTQTPRHKVTEMGQEVTMRCQPILGHNTVFWYRQTMMQGLELLAYFRNRAPLDDSGMPKDRFSAEMPDATLATLKIQPSEPRDSAVYFCASGLGFSGGQETQYFGPGTRLLVL.

The chain joins TRBV11-2 to TRBJ2-5; 14 bases are a match to TRBD2. The V and J ends lost 1 base and 2 bases, in that order; junction bases with no gene match: 0. The CDR3 covers 16 residues. Germline CDR1 reads SGHAT; CDR2 reads FQNNGV. The CDR3 DNA reads TGTGCCAGCAGCTTAGGACTAGCGGGGGGGCAAGAGACCCAGTACTTC. It yields the protein CASSLGLAGGQETQYF. Full variable domain (remainder filled in from reference TRBV11-2 and TRBJ2-5): EAGVAQSPRYKIIEKRQSVAFWCNPISGHATLYWYQQILGQGPKLLIQFQNNGVVDDSQLPKDRFSAERLKGVDSTLKIQPAKLEDSAVYLCASSLGLAGGQETQYFGPGTRLLVL.

The chain employs TRBV13 and TRBJ1-6, with 7 nucleotides matching TRBD1. Germline CDR1 is PRHDT and CDR2 is FYEKMQ (reference sequence). CDR3 size: 17 residues. Unmatched junction bases numbered 4, after V lost 1 base and J lost 1 base. The CDR3, as DNA: TGTGCCAGCAGCTTAGCTCGGGACAGTTCCTATAATTCACCCCTCCACTTT. Translating it yields CASSLARDSSYNSPLHF.

V gene TRBV12-5 combines with J gene TRBJ1-5; maybe TRBD1 (5 bases). V was clipped by 0 bases and J by 0 bases, with 15 bases between them. Germline V CDR1 and CDR2: LGHNT, FRNRAP. The CDR3 has 18 residues. The DNA of the CDR3 is TGTGCTAGTGGTTTGGTGTTACAGGAGTTTTATAGCAATCAGCCCCAGCATTTT. Amino acids: CASGLVLQEFYSNQPQHF.

The chain has TRBV5-5 and TRBJ2-5; either TRBD1 or TRBD2 may fit D (5 bases each). The germline CDR1 and CDR2 sequences are SGHKS and YYEKEE (reference sequence). This CDR3 region has 14 residues. Trimming cost V 4 bases and J 3 bases, with 13 bases left between them. CDR3 residues: CASSKAGREETQYF. Here the CDR3 DNA reads TGTGCCAGCAGCAAGGCAGGGCGGGAAGAGACCCAGTACTTC.

J is TRBJ1-1 and V is TRBV9; unclear D gene. This CDR3 is 13 amino acids long. Germline V CDR1 and CDR2: SGDLS, YYNGEE. Trimming left V 2 bases short and J 0 bases short, with 5 bases between. The CDR3 DNA is TGTGCCAGCAGCGTCCACATGAACACTGAAGCTTTCTTT. It specifies CASSVHMNTEAFF.

The rearrangement uses TRBV28 and TRBJ2-3; TRBD1 is a possible D gene (5 bases). Trimming cost V 3 bases and J 3 bases, with 10 bases left between them. Germline V gives CDR1 MDHEN, CDR2 SYDVKM. The length of the CDR3 is 14 residues. The CDR3 reads CASSFLSGTDTQYF. The CDR3 DNA sequence: TGTGCCAGCAGTTTTCTGTCAGGGACAGATACGCAGTATTTT.

A single count supports this clone. This chain connects TRBV6-5 to TRBJ2-1; the D gene is possibly TRBD2 (6 bases). Germline CDR1 is MNHEY and CDR2 is SVGAGI. CDR3 size: 15 residues. V lost 5 bases and J lost 8, with 19 bases in between. In DNA, the CDR3 is TGTGCCAGCAGTCCCCCGGGGGTACATTTAGATGAGCAGTTCTTC. It is translated as CASSPPGVHLDEQFF.

The rearrangement links TRBV2 to TRBJ1-5; D might be TRBD1 (5 bases). The CDR3 contains 15 residues. The germline gives CDR1 SNHLY, CDR2 FYNNEI. V was cut by 0 bases and J by 7 bases, with 13 bases left in between. In nucleotides, the CDR3 is TGTGCCAGCAGTGAAGCGCTATCCAGGGTCCAGCCCCAGCATTTT. Its translation is CASSEALSRVQPQHF.

This clone was found once. The V call is TRBV15, the J call TRBJ2-7; the D is unclear. Germline V gives CDR1 LNHNV, CDR2 YYDKDF (reference sequence). V gave up 0 bases and J gave up 6 bases, with 6 bases separating them. This CDR3 contains 12 residues. This CDR3 reads CATSRENTEQYF. The CDR3 region has the DNA TGTGCCACCAGCAGAGAAAATACCGAGCAGTACTTC.

The CDR3 spells CASSPTSFLWNEQFF. The CDR3 nucleotides are TGTGCCAGCAGCCCTACTTCTTTCCTCTGGAATGAGCAGTTCTTC. The chain joins TRBV5-4 to TRBJ2-1; the D is unclear. Germline assignment: CDR1 SGHNT and CDR2 YYREEE (reference sequence). Trimming took 4 bases from V and 7 from J, leaving 18 bases between them. The CDR3 is 15 amino acids.

This sequence joins TRBV5-1 and TRBJ1-4; 11 nucleotides line up with TRBD1. V gave up 3 bases and J gave up 8 bases; unmatched junction bases: 6. The CDR3 runs 15 residues. Germline V CDR1 and CDR2: SGHRS, YFSETQ. CDR3 sequence: CASSSSGTGGEKLFF. CDR3 coding DNA: TGCGCCAGCAGCTCCTCCGGGACAGGGGGAGAAAAACTGTTTTTT. Full variable domain (rest looked up from reference TRBV5-1 and TRBJ1-4): KAGVTQTPRYLIKTRGQQVTLSCSPISGHRSVSWYQQTPGQGLQFLFEYFSETQRNKGNFPGRFSGRQFSNSRSEMNVSTLELGDSALYLCASSSSGTGGEKLFFGSGTQLSVL.

The V call is TRBV7-2, the J call TRBJ2-7; 9 nucleotides align to TRBD1. V lost 1 base and J lost 2; bases outside the gene matches: 6. Germline assignment: CDR1 SGHTA and CDR2 FQGNSA. The CDR3 sequence is 16 residues long. The CDR3 DNA follows: TGTGCCAGCAGCTTAGGGGGGACAGGGATACCCTACGAGCAGTACTTC. Translation gives CASSLGGTGIPYEQYF.

This clone showed up just once. This chain joins TRBV10-3 and TRBJ1-2; 7 bases match TRBD1. The V and J ends lost 5 bases and 3 bases, in that order; junction bases with no gene match: 12. CDR1 and CDR2 (germline): ENHRY, SYGVKD. The CDR3 runs to 16 residues. The CDR3 sequence is CAISPTHSDRDYGYTF. The CDR3 nucleotides read TGTGCCATCAGTCCTACACATTCAGACAGGGACTATGGCTACACCTTC.

The V call is TRBV5-4, the J call TRBJ2-1; D is undetermined. This CDR3 is 13 amino acids long. The germline V gene has CDR1 SGHNT and CDR2 YYREEE (reference sequence). Trimming removed 1 base at V and 9 bases at J, with 11 bases between. The CDR3 sequence is CASSLFSDSEQFF. The CDR3 DNA reads TGTGCCAGCAGCTTGTTTTCGGATTCTGAGCAGTTCTTC.

The rearrangement uses TRBV7-6 and TRBJ1-4; 10 bases map to TRBD1. CDR1 and CDR2 (germline): SGHVS, FNYEAQ. This CDR3 contains 17 residues. The V and J ends lost 0 bases and 8 bases, in that order; junction bases with no gene match: 9. DNA for the CDR3: TGTGCCAGCAGCTTAGCAGGCCTCCGGGACAGGGGCGAAAAACTGTTTTTT. Encoded protein: CASSLAGLRDRGEKLFF.

The chain links TRBV4-2 to TRBJ2-1; 9 bases align to TRBD2. Germline V gene sequence: CDR1 LGHNA, CDR2 YNFKEQ. The CDR3 consists of 17 residues. The trim removed 4 bases at V and 2 bases at J, leaving 9 bases unmatched. Here the CDR3 DNA reads TGTGCCAGCAGCCCCGCGCTAAGCGGGGGGACCTACAATGAGCAGTTCTTC. Protein product: CASSPALSGGTYNEQFF.

This clone showed up just once. This chain uses TRBV21-1 with TRBJ1-2; the D call of TRBD1 is as the table states it, not checked on the DNA. TRBV21-1 is a pseudogene segment. The CDR3 contains 17 residues. CDR3 bases: TGTGCCAGCAGCAAAGAGGGGGAACGAATACCCTACTATGGCTACACCTTC. Protein: CASSKEGERIPYYGYTF.

This rearrangement joins TRBV7-8 to TRBJ2-1; D not certain. Germline V gene data show CDR1 as SGHVS and CDR2 as FQNEAQ. This CDR3 has 13 amino acids. V was cut by 1 base and J by 5 bases, with 6 bases left in between. The CDR3: CASSLGLDNEQFF. In DNA, the CDR3 is TGTGCCAGCAGCTTAGGGCTTGACAATGAGCAGTTCTTC. The whole variable domain, filled in from reference TRBV7-8 and TRBJ2-1, reads GAGVSQSPRYKVAKRGQDVALRCDPISGHVSLFWYQQALGQGPEFLTYFQNEAQLDKSGLPSDRFFAERPEGSVSTLKIQRTQQEDSAVYLCASSLGLDNEQFFGPGTRLTVL.

This clone has only a few counts. CDR3 in DNA: TGCGCCAGCAGCTTGGCGGCTAGCGGGGAAAGCTCCTACGAGCAGTACTTC. Translated: CASSLAASGESSYEQYF. This chain links TRBV5-1 with TRBJ2-7; 9 bases map to TRBD2. The trim removed 0 bases at V and 0 bases at J, leaving 7 bases unmatched. Germline V gives CDR1 SGHRS, CDR2 YFSETQ. This CDR3 region has 17 residues.

The CDR3 spells CASALGEGQPQHF. CDR3 nucleotide sequence: TGTGCCAGCGCCCTAGGTGAAGGTCAGCCCCAGCATTTT. The rearrangement joins TRBV2 to TRBJ1-5, with D uncertain. V was clipped by 8 bases and J by 6 bases, with 14 bases between them. CDR1 SNHLY and CDR2 FYNNEI come from the germline V gene. CDR3 size: 13 residues.